One sample yielded the 15 T cell receptor beta chains listed below, sequenced in a study of blood T cell repertoires in COVID-19. TCRdb's table, derived via immunoSEQ multiplex PCR, lists solely in-frame clones and lacks some. This repertoire shows 170,000 or so clones, roughly 78% found once; its top ten account for 6.5%. Sequencing input: peripheral blood. The receptors derive from a man in his sixties or seventies with active or convalescent COVID-19.

The chain employs TRBV7-3 and TRBJ1-2, with D possibly being TRBD1 (5 bases). In germline, CDR1 is SGHTA, CDR2 FQGTGA. V gave up 2 bases and J gave up 2 bases, with 12 bases separating them. This CDR3 has 15 amino acids. The CDR3 coding sequence is TGTGCCAGCAGCTTACGGGGGGGTGAAAACTATGGCTACACCTTC. This translates into CASSLRGGENYGYTF.

CDR3 sequence reads: CASSYSPGQGTNEKLFF. CDR3 bases: TGTGCCAGCAGTTACTCTCCGGGACAGGGAACTAATGAAAAACTGTTTTTT. The chain recombines TRBV6-2 or TRBV6-3 with TRBJ1-4; TRBD1 agrees at 9 bases. This CDR3 is 17 amino acids long. Germline-derived CDR1 and CDR2 are MNHEY and SVGEGT. J lost 1 base, V lost 0 bases, and 3 bases had no gene match.

The V gene is TRBV7-9, the J gene TRBJ2-1; 8 nucleotides agree with TRBD2. This CDR3 has 16 residues. The J segment lost 10 bases and the V segment lost 0 bases, leaving 11 bases of the junction unmatched. CDR1 SEHNR and CDR2 FQNEAQ come from the germline V gene (reference sequence). CDR3 region: CASSLAWTSHLGEQFF. CDR3 DNA: TGTGCCAGCAGCTTAGCTTGGACTAGCCACTTGGGCGAGCAGTTCTTC.

The CDR3 nucleotides are TGTGCCAGCAGCTTTACAGGGGTGGGTGAGCAGTACTTC. Translation: CASSFTGVGEQYF. J is TRBJ2-7 and V is TRBV11-3; 7 nucleotides align to TRBD1. The CDR3 runs to 13 residues. Trimming removed 3 bases from V and 7 bases from J; junction bases left unmatched: 6. Germline lookup yields CDR1 SGHNT and CDR2 YENEEA.

This clone was found a few times. The chain combines TRBV3-1 (or the pseudogene TRBV3-2) with TRBJ2-1; 7 nucleotides agree with TRBD2. Trimming cost V 5 bases and J 9 bases; bases outside gene matches: 4. Germline CDR1 reads LGHDT; CDR2 reads YNNKEL (reference sequence). The CDR3 extends over 12 amino acids. CDR3 coding DNA: TGTGCCAGCAGCTCCCTAGCGGCTGAGCAGTTCTTC. Protein: CASSSLAAEQFF.

The chain recombines TRBV18 with TRBJ2-6; the D is unclear. The CDR3 is 16 amino acids. The V and J ends lost 0 bases and 0 bases respectively, with 6 bases between them. Germline CDR1 is KGHSH and CDR2 is LQKENI. CDR3 sequence reads: CASSPPRFSGANVLTF. The DNA for the CDR3 is TGTGCCAGCTCACCACCGCGGTTCTCTGGGGCCAACGTCCTGACTTTC.

In DNA, the CDR3 is TGTGCCAGCAGTGAACAGGGGGAAGAGGGGTACTTC. Translation gives CASSEQGEEGYF. This sequence joins TRBV2 and TRBJ2-7; TRBD1 agrees at 7 bases. Losses at the gene ends were 2 bases for V and 12 bases for J; bases not matched to a gene: 7. Germline V CDR1 and CDR2: SNHLY, FYNNEI. The CDR3 has 12 amino acids.

This clone turned up a few times. As DNA, the CDR3 is TGTGCCAGCAGCTTGGGGCAGGGATGGGAAAAACTGTTTTTT. It is translated as CASSLGQGWEKLFF. The J gene is TRBJ1-4, the V gene TRBV11-2, with D possibly TRBD1 on 5 matching bases. V lost 3 bases and J 8 bases, leaving 13 bases between the germline ends. This CDR3 spans 14 amino acids. Per the germline V gene, CDR1 is SGHAT and CDR2 is FQNNGV.

V usage is TRBV4-1 and J usage is TRBJ1-2; 7 bases align to TRBD1. Germline V gene lookup returns CDR1 MGHRA and CDR2 YSYEKL. The CDR3 is 15 amino acids. The V segment lost 5 bases and the J segment 8 bases; nucleotides outside the gene matches: 14. CDR3 region: CASSSLLRDRGGYTF. Here the CDR3 DNA reads TGCGCCAGCAGCTCCCTCCTCCGGGACAGAGGAGGCTACACCTTC.

The chain links TRBV6-5 to TRBJ1-5; no reliable D call. Germline V gene data show CDR1 as MNHEY and CDR2 as SVGAGI. The CDR3 has 14 amino acids. Deletions cut 7 bases from V and 0 bases from J, with 10 bases between. CDR3 loop: CASTGGYSNQPQHF. In DNA, the CDR3 is TGTGCCAGCACAGGAGGCTATAGCAATCAGCCCCAGCATTTT.

The V call is TRBV6-5, the J call TRBJ2-1, with D possibly matching TRBD2 (5 bases). This CDR3 has 13 residues. From germline, CDR1 is MNHEY and CDR2 SVGAGI. Trimming pared 4 bases from V and 3 bases from J, leaving 7 bases between. The CDR3 sequence: CASSSRDYNEQFF. The CDR3, as DNA: TGTGCCAGCAGTTCCCGGGACTACAATGAGCAGTTCTTC.

This clone has a single count. J is TRBJ1-1 and V is TRBV6-1, with 8 bases matching TRBD1. V shed 4 bases and J 4 bases; nucleotides not matched to a gene: 11. Per the germline V gene, CDR1 is MNHNS and CDR2 is SASEGT. The CDR3 has 16 amino acids. The CDR3 region is CASSAGQGSRGTEAFF. DNA for the CDR3: TGTGCCAGCAGTGCCGGACAGGGCTCCCGGGGCACTGAAGCTTTCTTT.

The chain uses TRBV11-2 and TRBJ2-7; TRBD2 agrees at 8 bases. The ends lost 5 bases at V and 6 bases at J; junction bases unmatched: 9. The CDR3 consists of 14 residues. Germline loops: CDR1 SGHAT, CDR2 FQNNGV. CDR3 region: CASSAAGGISEQYF. CDR3 sequence (DNA): TGTGCCAGCAGCGCGGCGGGAGGTATTTCCGAGCAGTACTTC.

The V gene is TRBV6-1, the J gene TRBJ1-1; tentative D call: TRBD1 (6 bases). Germline values: CDR1 MNHNS, CDR2 SASEGT. The length of the CDR3 is 14 residues. Between the trimmed V and J ends, which lost 3 bases and 4 bases, there was a span of 12 bases. As DNA, the CDR3 is TGTGCCAGCAGTGATGTCGAAGGGGGCACTGAAGCTTTCTTT. Amino acids: CASSDVEGGTEAFF.

J is TRBJ1-2 and V is TRBV7-9, with no clear D. V lost 1 base and J lost 9, with 9 bases in between. The CDR3 contains 12 residues. Germline CDR1 SEHNR, CDR2 FQNEAQ (reference sequence). The CDR3 sequence is CASSLETISYTF. As DNA, the CDR3 is TGTGCCAGCAGCTTAGAAACAATAAGCTACACCTTC.